This T cell receptor beta chain was captured by sequencing in a study of T-cell memory formation after mild COVID-19. Relative to its sample, this clonotype is medium-sized. TCRdb reanalysed the 5' RACE reads using MiXCR and keeps one entry per CDR3 protein. The sample lists roughly 150,000 distinct CDR3 sequences, under 30% seen once, with roughly a quarter in the top ten. The CDR3 contains 15 residues. V was clipped by 4 bases and J by 6 bases, with 16 bases between them. Germline loops: CDR1 MNHEY, CDR2 SMNVEV (reference sequence). Sequenced: PBMCs or a T cell subset sorted from them (not recorded which). The origin of this receptor is an adult woman who had mild COVID-19 (a few samples of this study predate the infection). Cell type and time point are not known. This chain uses TRBV27 with TRBJ2-1; no clear D gene. The CDR3 sequence: CASSYLPIGTNEQFF. Written as DNA, the CDR3 is TGTGCCAGCAGTTACTTGCCTATAGGCACCAATGAGCAGTTCTTC.